This T cell receptor (beta chain) was sequenced in a study of post-analysis software for immune sequencing data. Findings and limits, study-wide: Roughly five TRBV segments appeared more often in patients than in controls, and TRBV5-6, TRBV5-1 and TRBV20-1 were among these. Significantly decreased normalized Chao1 diversity was recorded for multiple sclerosis patients relative to controls.

The CDR3 is made up of 13 amino acids. Trimming removed 4 bases at V and 6 bases at J, with 10 bases between. Germline V gives CDR1 SGHTA, CDR2 FQGNSA. As for this clonotype: Its target is unknown.

Unique molecular identifiers had been added to the TCR beta cDNA libraries. It was from about 0.98 to 11 million T cells that approximately 500,000 cDNA molecules came. TCRdb redid the calling of the PCR reads with MiXCR, one entry per CDR3 protein. The sample consists of 350,000 to 500,000 distinct CDR3 sequences, 30% to 45% of them appearing once. This sequence was found in a girl aged 2-9 years with multiple sclerosis. This sequence joins TRBV7-2 and TRBJ2-1; TRBD1 is a possible D gene (6 bases). Sequenced sample: blood. The CDR3 coding sequence is TGTGCCAGCAGCTCACAGGGAGTCAATGAGCAGTTCTTC. It yields the protein CASSSQGVNEQFF.